The following is a T cell receptor (beta chain) sequence with its context. Its antigen is not known. Profiled with immunoSEQ multiplex PCR; TCRdb holds only in-frame clones, not every one. The sample contains under 40,000 clones, about four fifths of which appear only once. V lost 5 bases and J lost 1, with 8 bases in between. This CDR3 comprises 13 residues. Germline values: CDR1 GTSNPN, CDR2 SVGIG (reference sequence). This sample stems from a study of PD-1 blockade in classical Hodgkin lymphoma. Overall study: Intravenous infusions of nivolumab 3 mg/kg reached patients every 2 weeks. Study-wide findings and caveats: Compared with baseline, CD4+ but not CD8+ TCR diversity had risen significantly by C4D1. Newly diagnosed and completely responding patients shared comparable baseline diversity.

Time point defined: cycle 4 day 1 (C4D1), after 6 weeks of nivolumab. Autologous stem cell transplantation was followed by relapse in every patient, and brentuximab vedotin exposure varied. The chain links TRBV30 to TRBJ2-2; a possible D gene is TRBD1 (6 bases). This TCR was recovered from a human donor with classical Hodgkin lymphoma. The source material was peripheral blood mononuclear cells (PBMCs), sampled before the fourth cycle of nivolumab. The CDR3 is CAWGQQNTGELFF. The CDR3 DNA reads TGTGCCTGGGGACAGCAGAACACCGGGGAGCTGTTTTTT.